The 32 T cell receptor beta chains listed next were all sequenced from one sample in a study of cytotoxic CD8 clonotypes in ibrutinib-treated CLL. Produced via immunoSEQ multiplex PCR; TCRdb's table is partial and in-frame only. The sample includes 300,000 or so clones, around 66% of them seen just once. This specimen consisted of PBMCs, obtained after 36 months of ibrutinib treatment. The receptors originated from a human donor with chronic lymphocytic leukemia.

The CDR3 bases are TGTGCCAGCAGCGCCAGACAGGGAATGAAGGAGACCCAGTACTTC. Protein sequence: CASSARQGMKETQYF. This chain uses TRBV21-1 with TRBJ2-5; TRBD1, the D gene given by the table, was not confirmed from the DNA. TRBV21-1 is a pseudogene. CDR3 length: 15 amino acids.

The chain couples TRBV14 to TRBJ1-1, with no clear D. Germline V gene sequence: CDR1 SGHDN, CDR2 FVKESK. The CDR3 spans 12 residues. V lost 0 bases to trimming and J lost 4 bases, with 3 bases between them. CDR3 loop: CASSQEGTEAFF. In nucleotides, the CDR3 is TGTGCCAGCAGCCAAGAGGGCACTGAAGCTTTCTTT.

The sample holds one count of this clone. The chain employs TRBV15 and TRBJ2-3; the match to TRBD2 covers 12 bases. This CDR3 is built from 18 residues. J was trimmed by 2 bases and V by 0 bases; bases with no gene match: 6. Germline-derived CDR1 and CDR2 are LNHNV and YYDKDF (reference sequence). The CDR3 sequence is CATSRELRLAGVTDTQYF. CDR3 DNA sequence: TGTGCCACCAGCAGAGAGCTCCGACTAGCGGGGGTCACAGATACGCAGTATTTT.

CDR3 in amino acids: CASSSGTHFYNEQFF. The CDR3 nucleotides are TGTGCCAGCAGCTCCGGGACCCACTTTTACAATGAGCAGTTCTTC. The gene calls are TRBV13 and TRBJ2-1; D might be TRBD1 or TRBD2, each matching 5 bases. The V end lost 4 bases, the J end lost 4 bases, and 14 bases lay between the germline ends. In germline, CDR1 is PRHDT, CDR2 FYEKMQ (reference sequence). CDR3 size: 15 residues.

The genes are TRBV6-5 and TRBJ2-1; 7 bases agree with TRBD2. Germline assignment: CDR1 MNHEY and CDR2 SVGAGI. The V gene end was trimmed by 6 bases and the J gene end by 7 bases; junction bases not matched to a gene: 6. The CDR3 sequence is 13 residues long. The CDR3 DNA follows: TGTGCCAGCAGGGGGGACTACCGAAATGAGCAGTTCTTC. Translation gives CASRGDYRNEQFF.

The chain employs TRBV18 and TRBJ1-2; 7 bases are a match to TRBD1. The CDR3 runs 14 residues. The germline CDR1 and CDR2 sequences are KGHSH and LQKENI. The J segment lost 4 bases and the V segment lost 2 bases, leaving 4 bases of the junction unmatched. The CDR3 here is CASSPDRAIYGYTF. In DNA form, the CDR3 reads TGTGCCAGCTCACCAGACAGGGCGATCTATGGCTACACCTTC.

This clone was counted once. The CDR3 nucleotides read TGTGCCAGCAGGAAAGGGTCCTACGAGCAGTACTTC. This translates into CASRKGSYEQYF. The chain has TRBV6-6 and TRBJ2-7; the D is unclear. Trimming removed 6 bases at V and 1 base at J, with 7 bases between. The CDR3 loop spans 12 amino acids. Germline V gene data show CDR1 as MNHNY and CDR2 as SVGAGI (reference sequence).

The rearrangement joins TRBV9 to TRBJ1-2; tentatively, D is TRBD1 (5 bases). Germline CDR1 and CDR2: SGDLS and YYNGEE. Trimming stripped 3 bases from V and 4 bases from J, with 7 bases between. The CDR3 contains 12 residues. The CDR3 loop reads CASSGDGYGYTF. CDR3 nucleotide sequence: TGTGCCAGCAGCGGGGACGGCTATGGCTACACCTTC.

The rearrangement links TRBV6-6 to TRBJ2-7; the D gene is possibly TRBD1 (6 bases). V lost 10 bases to trimming and J lost 5 bases, with 15 bases between them. From germline, CDR1 is MNHNY and CDR2 SVGAGI (reference sequence). The CDR3 length is 12 residues. The CDR3 here is CATWGQSHEQYF. The CDR3 DNA reads as TGTGCCACGTGGGGGCAGTCCCACGAGCAGTACTTC.

V is TRBV5-1 and J is TRBJ2-3, with D perhaps matching TRBD1 or TRBD2 (5 bases each). Germline CDR1 and CDR2: SGHRS and YFSETQ. The CDR3 totals 16 residues. The germline V and J ends were trimmed by 4 bases and 0 bases, with 15 bases remaining between them. The CDR3 DNA follows: TGCGCCAGCAGCGGGGGATCGGGCCTCAGCACAGATACGCAGTATTTT. This codes for CASSGGSGLSTDTQYF.

This clone was found many times. The genes are TRBV7-2 and TRBJ1-6; TRBD1 matches 7 bases. The trim removed 5 bases at V and 6 bases at J, leaving 4 bases unmatched. Germline V gene sequence: CDR1 SGHTA, CDR2 FQGNSA. This CDR3 is built from 14 residues. The CDR3, as DNA: TGTGCCAGCAGCCCCCAGGGGGGTAATTCACCCCTCCACTTT. Encoded protein: CASSPQGGNSPLHF. Full variable domain (remainder filled in from reference TRBV7-2 and TRBJ1-6): GAGVSQSPSNKVTEKGKDVELRCDPISGHTALYWYRQSLGQGLEFLIYFQGNSAPDKSGLPSDRFSAERTGGSVSTLTIQRTQQEDSAVYLCASSPQGGNSPLHFGNGTRLTVT.

This chain joins TRBV10-3 and TRBJ2-1; D is uncertain. Per the germline V gene, CDR1 is ENHRY and CDR2 is SYGVKD. This CDR3 has 13 residues. V lost 2 bases, J lost 4 bases, and 6 bases lay in between. CDR3 coding DNA: TGTGCCATCAGTGAGACAAGGTACAATGAGCAGTTCTTC. It codes for CAISETRYNEQFF.

The chain combines TRBV2 with TRBJ1-2, with D unresolved. Trimming pared 6 bases from V and 12 bases from J, leaving 11 bases between. CDR1 and CDR2 (germline): SNHLY, FYNNEI. This CDR3 is 10 amino acids long. CDR3 loop: CASRNSGDTF. The CDR3 DNA reads as TGTGCCAGCAGGAACAGCGGGGACACCTTC.

The rearrangement links TRBV27 to TRBJ1-2; D remains unclear. V lost 6 bases, J lost 11 bases, and 22 bases lay in between. The length of the CDR3 is 14 residues. The germline V gene encodes CDR1 MNHEY and CDR2 SMNVEV (reference sequence). DNA for the CDR3: TGTGCCAGCAGCCCACGTGGAGCAACCCGAAAGTACACCTTC. Translated, it gives CASSPRGATRKYTF.

The table lists this clone with a few counts. The chain combines TRBV29-1 with TRBJ2-2; D is unresolved. Trimming took 7 bases from V and 3 from J, leaving 6 bases between them. The CDR3 is 11 amino acids. Per germline, CDR1 SQVTM and CDR2 ANQGSEA. CDR3 coding DNA: TGCAGCGACGAATACACCGGGGAGCTGTTTTTT. Its protein product is CSDEYTGELFF.

The chain couples TRBV23-1 to TRBJ1-5, with D possibly matching TRBD1 (5 bases). TRBV23-1 is annotated as an ORF whose role is uncertain. The CDR3 sequence is 15 residues long. V dropped 2 bases and J dropped 6 bases, with 14 bases sitting between them. The CDR3 DNA reads as TGCGCCAGCAGTCAAATCAGGAGACAGCCTCAGCCCCAGCATTTT. It yields the protein CASSQIRRQPQPQHF.

The chain employs TRBV19 and TRBJ1-5, with 7 bases fitting TRBD1. V shed 6 bases, J shed 3 bases, and the junction held 8 bases outside the gene matches. The CDR3 is 15 amino acids. Per the germline V gene, CDR1 is LNHDA and CDR2 is SQIVND (reference sequence). CDR3 amino acids: CASSLAGTVNQPQHF. In DNA form, the CDR3 reads TGTGCCAGTAGCCTGGCCGGGACAGTCAATCAGCCCCAGCATTTT.

This rearrangement joins TRBV6-5 to TRBJ2-7; 9 bases are a match to TRBD1. CDR3 size: 15 residues. The trim removed 5 bases at V and 7 bases at J, leaving 12 bases unmatched. Germline V CDR1 and CDR2: MNHEY, SVGAGI. In DNA form, the CDR3 reads TGTGCCAGCAGTGCCCCGGGACAGGGTTCGTGGGAGCAGTACTTC. This codes for CASSAPGQGSWEQYF.

In this sample, this clone turned up once. V is TRBV28 and J is TRBJ2-3; 14 bases map to TRBD2. The CDR3 has 19 amino acids. The germline V gene has CDR1 MDHEN and CDR2 SYDVKM. V gave up 4 bases and J gave up 3 bases; unmatched junction bases: 12. Here the CDR3 reads CASSSHPGTSGRGTDTQYF. The CDR3 DNA sequence: TGTGCCAGCAGTTCCCACCCCGGGACTAGCGGGAGAGGAACAGATACGCAGTATTTT.

This rearrangement joins TRBV15 to TRBJ1-1; TRBD1 matches 9 bases. The J segment lost 5 bases and the V segment lost 3 bases, leaving 4 bases of the junction unmatched. The CDR3 has 14 residues. The germline V gene has CDR1 LNHNV and CDR2 YYDKDF (reference sequence). The CDR3 DNA sequence: TGTGCCACCAGCAGGGACAGGGGTGCGACTGAAGCTTTCTTT. Its translation is CATSRDRGATEAFF.

This sequence joins TRBV7-3 and TRBJ2-3; D remains unclear. The CDR3 is 13 amino acids. With 2 bases removed from V and 4 bases from J, the gap between germline ends came to 7 bases. Germline CDR1 SGHTA, CDR2 FQGTGA. Here the CDR3 reads CASSLGEADTQYF. As DNA, the CDR3 is TGTGCCAGCAGCTTAGGTGAGGCAGATACGCAGTATTTT.

This clone has more than one count but fewer than ten. The rearrangement uses TRBV27 and TRBJ2-5; the match to TRBD2 covers 12 bases. The CDR3 length is 13 residues. Germline V gene lookup returns CDR1 MNHEY and CDR2 SMNVEV (reference sequence). The ends lost 6 bases at V and 5 bases at J; junction bases unmatched: 1. CDR3 residues: CASSGLAGETQYF. The DNA of the CDR3 is TGTGCCAGCAGCGGACTAGCGGGGGAGACCCAGTACTTC.

CDR3 region: CSVEQGRGETQYF. The DNA for the CDR3 is TGCAGCGTTGAACAGGGCCGTGGAGAGACCCAGTACTTC. The chain employs TRBV29-1 and TRBJ2-5, with D possibly TRBD1 on 5 matching bases. This CDR3 has 13 amino acids. Germline lookup yields CDR1 SQVTM and CDR2 ANQGSEA. The V gene lost 2 bases and the J gene lost 4 bases, with 11 bases spanning the gap.

V gene TRBV10-3 combines with J gene TRBJ1-1; D not certain. The V gene lost 0 bases and the J gene lost 2 bases, with 10 bases spanning the gap. Germline V CDR1 and CDR2: ENHRY, SYGVKD. CDR3 length equals 15 residues. CDR3: CAISESLGSNTEAFF. As DNA, the CDR3 is TGTGCCATCAGTGAGTCTTTGGGTAGCAACACTGAAGCTTTCTTT.

As concerns this clone: Other DNA sequences from this sample encode an identical CDR3 as well. The chain uses TRBV9 and TRBJ2-1; D ambiguous. CDR1 is SGDLS, CDR2 YYNGEE, per germline. Trimming cost V 0 bases and J 4 bases, with 2 bases left between them. The CDR3 has 12 residues. The CDR3, as DNA: TGTGCCAGCAGCGTAGGTTACAATGAGCAGTTCTTC. It translates to CASSVGYNEQFF.

The chain carries TRBV5-4 and TRBJ2-3, with 8 bases that match TRBD1. The trim removed 4 bases at V and 2 bases at J, leaving 6 bases unmatched. Germline V gene data show CDR1 as SGHNT and CDR2 as YYREEE (reference sequence). CDR3 length: 15 residues. In DNA, the CDR3 is TGTGCCAGCAGCGGCCAGGGGGCTGACACAGATACGCAGTATTTT. Its translation: CASSGQGADTDTQYF.

This chain links TRBV5-6 with TRBJ2-7, with TRBD1 as a possible D gene (6 bases). The V and J ends lost 4 bases and 3 bases respectively, with 20 bases between them. Germline-derived CDR1 and CDR2 are SGHDT and YYEEEE. CDR3 size: 16 residues. This CDR3 is CASSVRAGVNFYEQYF. In nucleotides, the CDR3 is TGTGCCAGCAGCGTTAGAGCAGGGGTTAACTTCTACGAGCAGTACTTC.

The V and J genes are TRBV18 and TRBJ2-1; 15 bases fit TRBD2. This CDR3 region has 17 residues. From germline, CDR1 is KGHSH and CDR2 LQKENI. V gave up 5 bases and J gave up 7 bases; unmatched junction bases: 9. CDR3 sequence reads: CASSRTSGGARRNEQFF. The CDR3 DNA reads TGTGCCAGCTCAAGGACTAGCGGGGGGGCTCGACGGAATGAGCAGTTCTTC.

V usage is TRBV9 and J usage is TRBJ1-1; D is unclear. The CDR3 covers 13 residues. V lost 4 bases and J 6 bases, leaving 13 bases between the germline ends. Per the germline V gene, CDR1 is SGDLS and CDR2 is YYNGEE. The CDR3 spells CASSPGRVAEAFF. The CDR3 bases are TGTGCCAGCAGCCCCGGCCGAGTCGCTGAAGCTTTCTTT.

V is TRBV6-5 and J is TRBJ1-1, with 7 positions matching TRBD1. CDR1 is MNHEY and CDR2 is SVGAGI in the germline V gene. With 1 base clipped from V and 3 bases from J, the junction kept 8 bases outside the gene matches. The CDR3 length is 16 residues. Here the CDR3 DNA reads TGTGCCAGCAGTTACTGGAACAGGGGATGGGACACTGAAGCTTTCTTT. Its translation: CASSYWNRGWDTEAFF.

The V and J genes are TRBV15 and TRBJ2-3; D possibly corresponds to TRBD1 (6 bases). V gave up 1 base and J gave up 5 bases, with 19 bases separating them. Germline loops: CDR1 LNHNV, CDR2 YYDKDF (reference sequence). There are 17 residues in the CDR3. The CDR3 here is CATSRVGHRTRGDTQYF. The DNA of the CDR3 is TGTGCCACCAGCAGAGTGGGGCACAGGACCAGGGGAGATACGCAGTATTTT.

The J gene is TRBJ2-7, the V gene TRBV11-2; the D is unclear. CDR3 length: 17 residues. Trimming pared 4 bases from V and 1 base from J, leaving 20 bases between. Germline loops: CDR1 SGHAT, CDR2 FQNNGV. The CDR3 DNA is TGTGCCAGCAGCTCCCTAACGGGTAGCCAGGCTTCCTACGAGCAGTACTTC. Translation gives CASSSLTGSQASYEQYF.